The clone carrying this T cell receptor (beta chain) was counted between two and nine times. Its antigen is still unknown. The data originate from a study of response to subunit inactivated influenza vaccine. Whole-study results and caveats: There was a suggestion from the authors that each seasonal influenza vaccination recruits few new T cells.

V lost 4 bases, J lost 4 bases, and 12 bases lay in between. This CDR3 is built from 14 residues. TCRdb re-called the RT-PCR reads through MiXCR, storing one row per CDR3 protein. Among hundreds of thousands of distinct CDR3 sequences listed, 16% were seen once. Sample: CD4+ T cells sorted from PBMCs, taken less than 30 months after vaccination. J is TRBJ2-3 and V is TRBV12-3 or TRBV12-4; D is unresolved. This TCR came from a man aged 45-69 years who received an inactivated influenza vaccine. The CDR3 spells CASSSQPKADTQYF. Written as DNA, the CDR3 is TGTGCCAGCAGTTCCCAGCCCAAGGCAGATACGCAGTATTTT.